These 26 T cell receptor beta chains were sequenced from one sample in a study of identical twins. One entry per CDR3 protein results from TCRdb running MiXCR on the 5' RACE reads. This table has about 470,000 distinct CDR3 sequences, approximately 25% appearing once. The data were also submitted as part of a second study, on T cells expressing NK-cell markers.

The sample consisted of CD4+ T cells sorted from blood. All receptors come from a woman aged 18-29 years in good health.

J is TRBJ2-3 and V is TRBV7-2; 7 nucleotides match TRBD2. Per germline, CDR1 SGHTA and CDR2 FQGNSA. The V and J ends lost 1 base and 3 bases, in that order; junction bases with no gene match: 10. This CDR3 is 17 amino acids long. CDR3: CASSLVFRGAGTDTQYF. Written as DNA, the CDR3 is TGTGCCAGCAGCTTAGTTTTTCGTGGAGCGGGGACAGATACGCAGTATTTT. The full variable domain, its missing parts supplied by reference TRBV7-2 and TRBJ2-3, is GAGVSQSPSNKVTEKGKDVELRCDPISGHTALYWYRQSLGQGLEFLIYFQGNSAPDKSGLPSDRFSAERTGGSVSTLTIQRTQQEDSAVYLCASSLVFRGAGTDTQYFGPGTRLTVL.

The chain is built from TRBV20-1 and TRBJ2-1, with 7 bases that match TRBD2. This CDR3 contains 15 residues. J was trimmed by 5 bases and V by 3 bases; bases with no gene match: 10. Looked up from germline, CDR1 is DFQATT and CDR2 is SNEGSKA (reference sequence). The CDR3 loop is CSASPGGAPDNEQFF. The CDR3 nucleotides are TGCAGTGCTAGCCCGGGGGGTGCTCCTGACAATGAGCAGTTCTTC.

This clonotype was picked up a small number of times. This chain uses TRBV5-1 with TRBJ2-7; D possibly corresponds to TRBD2 (6 bases). Trimming removed 2 bases from V and 0 bases from J, with 9 bases in between. The CDR3 has 14 amino acids. Looked up from germline, CDR1 is SGHRS and CDR2 is YFSETQ. The CDR3 region has the DNA TGCGCCAGCAGCTTCGGGGGTGCCTCCTACGAGCAGTACTTC. The encoded protein is CASSFGGASYEQYF. Variable domain in full (rest from reference TRBV5-1 and TRBJ2-7): KAGVTQTPRYLIKTRGQQVTLSCSPISGHRSVSWYQQTPGQGLQFLFEYFSETQRNKGNFPGRFSGRQFSNSRSEMNVSTLELGDSALYLCASSFGGASYEQYFGPGTRLTVT.

This chain joins TRBV12-3 or TRBV12-4 and TRBJ1-2; no firm D call. The CDR3 is 15 amino acids. The V end was cut by 6 bases, the J end by 0 bases, with 14 bases between. The CDR3 DNA reads TGTGCCAGCAGCCTCAGACTGGGGACTAACTATGGCTACACCTTC. Its translation is CASSLRLGTNYGYTF.

The chain is built from TRBV20-1 and TRBJ2-1; 10 bases agree with TRBD2. Germline CDR1 DFQATT, CDR2 SNEGSKA (reference sequence). Trimming removed 1 base from V and 7 bases from J; junction bases left unmatched: 7. The CDR3 sequence is 15 residues long. CDR3 nucleotides: TGCAGTGCTAGAGCCCCTAGCGGGAGTATGAATGAGCAGTTCTTC. Translated, it gives CSARAPSGSMNEQFF.

The chain's CDR3 is CASSSPSGGGDTQYF. The CDR3, as DNA: TGTGCCAGCAGTTCACCCAGCGGGGGCGGGGATACGCAGTATTTT. J is TRBJ2-3 and V is TRBV6-5; 8 bases map to TRBD2. This CDR3 has 15 residues. Germline-derived CDR1 and CDR2 are MNHEY and SVGAGI. Losses at the gene ends were 4 bases for V and 6 bases for J; bases not matched to a gene: 9.

This chain uses TRBV15 with TRBJ2-3; the D call may be TRBD1 or TRBD2 (6 bases each). CDR3 length equals 17 residues. Germline CDR1 reads LNHNV; CDR2 reads YYDKDF (reference sequence). V was shortened by 8 bases and J by 2 bases, with 23 bases between the two germline ends. The CDR3 loop is CATQPGAITGFTDTQYF. CDR3 nucleotide sequence: TGTGCCACCCAACCGGGGGCCATAACCGGATTCACAGATACGCAGTATTTT. The full variable domain, rest sourced from reference TRBV15 and TRBJ2-3, is DAMVIQNPRYQVTQFGKPVTLSCSQTLNHNVMYWYQQKSSQAPKLLFHYYDKDFNNEADTPDNFQSRRPNTSFCFLDIRSPGLGDTAMYLCATQPGAITGFTDTQYFGPGTRLTVL.

This clonotype was found a few times. V is TRBV20-1 and J is TRBJ2-2, with D perhaps matching TRBD2 (6 bases). The CDR3 consists of 13 residues. Trimming pared 7 bases from V and 7 bases from J, leaving 16 bases between. Per the germline V gene, CDR1 is DFQATT and CDR2 is SNEGSKA (reference sequence). The CDR3 region is CSVLLGGSGELFF. The CDR3 DNA sequence: TGCAGTGTACTTCTCGGGGGTAGCGGGGAGCTGTTTTTT.

This clonotype was counted many times. The genes are TRBV5-1 and TRBJ2-3; the match to TRBD2 covers 8 bases. Germline CDR1 SGHRS, CDR2 YFSETQ. The CDR3 consists of 15 residues. V shed 5 bases and J 2 bases; nucleotides not matched to a gene: 7. In nucleotides, the CDR3 is TGCGCCAGCAGTGAAGTAGCGGGGATCACAGATACGCAGTATTTT. It yields the protein CASSEVAGITDTQYF.

This clonotype has just a few counts. In DNA form, the CDR3 reads TGTGCCACCAGCAGGGGATCTACCGGGGGCGGGGATACGCAGTATTTT. Encoded protein: CATSRGSTGGGDTQYF. The chain recombines TRBV15 with TRBJ2-3, with D possibly called TRBD1 or TRBD2 (6 bases each). Germline-derived CDR1 and CDR2 are LNHNV and YYDKDF (reference sequence). The CDR3 has 16 residues. V was shortened by 3 bases and J by 6 bases, with 19 bases between the two germline ends.

As regards this clonotype: A much larger clone lies one base from this, so it may be a read error. The V call is TRBV5-1, the J call TRBJ1-5; no firm D call. CDR3 length equals 13 residues. V dropped 0 bases and J dropped 3 bases, with 4 bases sitting between them. The germline gives CDR1 SGHRS, CDR2 YFSETQ. CDR3 amino acids: CASSLDINQPQHF. Written as DNA, the CDR3 is TGCGCCAGCAGCTTGGATATCAATCAGCCCCAGCATTTT.

V gene TRBV20-1 combines with J gene TRBJ1-1, with D unresolved. CDR1 DFQATT and CDR2 SNEGSKA come from the germline V gene (reference sequence). The CDR3 sequence is 11 residues long. Trimming shortened V by 3 bases and J by 7 bases, and 9 bases separated the two germline ends. The CDR3 nucleotides read TGCAGTGCTAGTAAGGGAGGTGAAGCTTTCTTT. Residues: CSASKGGEAFF.

This CDR3 is CASSLGSYRGANVLTF. The CDR3, as DNA: TGTGCCAGCAGCCTAGGGTCATATCGCGGGGCCAACGTCCTGACTTTC. The J gene is TRBJ2-6, the V gene TRBV3-1; D not resolved. The CDR3 sequence is 16 residues long. The ends were cut back, 4 bases at V and 4 bases at J, with 14 bases in the middle. Germline V gives CDR1 LGHDT, CDR2 YNNKEL (reference sequence).

The rearrangement links TRBV5-1 to TRBJ2-5; 13 positions match TRBD2. Germline CDR1 reads SGHRS; CDR2 reads YFSETQ. The CDR3 spans 18 residues. The J segment lost 2 bases and the V segment lost 4 bases, leaving 11 bases of the junction unmatched. The CDR3 DNA follows: TGCGCCAGCAGCCACGGACTAGCGGGAGATCACCGACAAGAGACCCAGTACTTC. Residues: CASSHGLAGDHRQETQYF.

The table lists this clonotype with a few counts. V and J are TRBV7-2 and TRBJ2-5; D may be TRBD1 (6 bases). Germline CDR1 SGHTA, CDR2 FQGNSA. The CDR3 spans 14 residues. Trimming took 5 bases from V and 3 from J, leaving 13 bases between them. Here the CDR3 reads CASSLQGVEETQYF. The CDR3 nucleotides read TGTGCCAGCAGCCTACAGGGAGTTGAAGAGACCCAGTACTTC. Looking up the rest from reference TRBV7-2 and TRBJ2-5 gives the full variable domain: GAGVSQSPSNKVTEKGKDVELRCDPISGHTALYWYRQSLGQGLEFLIYFQGNSAPDKSGLPSDRFSAERTGGSVSTLTIQRTQQEDSAVYLCASSLQGVEETQYFGPGTRLLVL.

This sequence joins TRBV7-9 and TRBJ2-3; D might be TRBD1 (5 bases). The V end lost 1 base, the J end lost 5 bases, and 13 bases lay between the germline ends. The CDR3 is made up of 15 amino acids. Germline values: CDR1 SEHNR, CDR2 FQNEAQ (reference sequence). CDR3 sequence reads: CASSLVQGIQDTQYF. In DNA form, the CDR3 reads TGTGCCAGCAGCTTAGTTCAGGGTATCCAAGATACGCAGTATTTT.

A few counts support this clonotype. The genes are TRBV11-2 and TRBJ1-2, with 7 bases lining up with TRBD1. The ends lost 5 bases at V and 5 bases at J; junction bases unmatched: 5. CDR1 and CDR2 (germline): SGHAT, FQNNGV. This CDR3 contains 13 residues. CDR3 protein: CASSIRDSYGYTF. CDR3 nucleotides: TGTGCCAGCAGCATACGGGACAGTTATGGCTACACCTTC. The full variable domain, in which reference TRBV11-2 and TRBJ1-2 provide the parts outside the CDR3, is EAGVAQSPRYKIIEKRQSVAFWCNPISGHATLYWYQQILGQGPKLLIQFQNNGVVDDSQLPKDRFSAERLKGVDSTLKIQPAKLEDSAVYLCASSIRDSYGYTFGSGTRLTVV.

This clonotype showed up just a few times. This chain joins TRBV10-3 and TRBJ2-1; TRBD2 matches at 8 bases. The CDR3 runs 14 residues. V was clipped by 4 bases and J by 6 bases; unmatched bases: 5. Germline-derived CDR1 and CDR2 are ENHRY and SYGVKD. The CDR3 is CAISAGRAPNEQFF. In nucleotides, the CDR3 is TGTGCCATCAGTGCCGGGAGGGCCCCCAATGAGCAGTTCTTC.

This clonotype was detected ten times or more. This chain joins TRBV11-2 and TRBJ2-1; 9 positions match TRBD2. Trimming removed 7 bases from V and 2 bases from J; junction bases left unmatched: 6. The V gene's germline CDR1 is SGHAT and CDR2 FQNNGV. The CDR3 consists of 15 residues. This CDR3 reads CASTPGGRAYNEQFF. The CDR3 DNA follows: TGTGCCAGCACCCCGGGCGGGAGGGCCTACAATGAGCAGTTCTTC.

This clonotype was observed a few times. V and J are TRBV9 and TRBJ2-3, with D perhaps TRBD2 (6 bases). This CDR3 is built from 15 residues. Germline CDR1 is SGDLS and CDR2 is YYNGEE. Trimming removed 4 bases from V and 6 bases from J, with 18 bases in between. The CDR3 region is CASSQTAGLGDTQYF. In DNA, the CDR3 is TGTGCCAGCAGCCAGACGGCGGGGCTAGGGGATACGCAGTATTTT.

This clonotype was observed a few times. The chain combines TRBV6-1 with TRBJ2-7; 10 bases are a match to TRBD2. The CDR3 totals 14 residues. Germline CDR1 MNHNS, CDR2 SASEGT. With 5 bases clipped from V and 5 bases from J, the junction kept 6 bases outside the gene matches. The CDR3 region is CASSIASGGNEQYF. Written as DNA, the CDR3 is TGTGCCAGCAGTATCGCTAGCGGGGGCAACGAGCAGTACTTC.

This clonotype was detected only a few times. This chain uses TRBV5-1 with TRBJ2-7, with D perhaps matching TRBD1 (5 bases). The germline gives CDR1 SGHRS, CDR2 YFSETQ. Deletions cut 0 bases from V and 3 bases from J, with 13 bases between. The CDR3 has 15 amino acids. The CDR3 is CASSLDIGGHYEQYF. The CDR3, as DNA: TGCGCCAGCAGCTTGGACATAGGCGGACACTACGAGCAGTACTTC.

Only a few counts were recorded for this clonotype. The CDR3 sequence is CASRRVGAFF. CDR3 coding DNA: TGTGCCAGCCGGAGAGTTGGAGCTTTCTTT. The chain has TRBV12-3 or TRBV12-4 and TRBJ1-1, with no clear D. Trimming pared 8 bases from V and 10 bases from J, leaving 11 bases between. CDR3 size: 10 residues.

The chain is built from TRBV20-1 and TRBJ2-3; 13 nucleotides align to TRBD2. The V and J ends lost 3 bases and 3 bases, in that order; junction bases with no gene match: 3. Germline CDR1 and CDR2: DFQATT and SNEGSKA (reference sequence). The CDR3 contains 15 residues. CDR3 nucleotides: TGCAGTGCTAGTGGGACTAGCGGGGTGACAGATACGCAGTATTTT. It encodes CSASGTSGVTDTQYF.

This clonotype was detected many times. The rearrangement links TRBV20-1 to TRBJ2-5, with D maybe TRBD1 (7 bases). The CDR3 extends over 13 amino acids. The V end was cut by 0 bases, the J end by 4 bases, with 9 bases between. The V gene's germline CDR1 is DFQATT and CDR2 SNEGSKA (reference sequence). CDR3 amino acids: CSARDQGGETQYF. CDR3 sequence (DNA): TGCAGTGCTAGAGATCAGGGGGGAGAGACCCAGTACTTC.

The V and J genes are TRBV5-5 and TRBJ2-5; D may be TRBD1 or TRBD2 (5 bases each). Trimming left V 4 bases short and J 4 bases short, with 14 bases between. This CDR3 spans 14 amino acids. Germline V gene sequence: CDR1 SGHKS, CDR2 YYEKEE (reference sequence). CDR3 protein: CASSGGASRETQYF. The CDR3 bases are TGTGCCAGCAGCGGGGGTGCGTCCCGAGAGACCCAGTACTTC.